The rows below give T cell receptor beta chains drawn from one sample of a study of T cell clones after liver transplantation. Sequencing was performed with immunoSEQ multiplex PCR; in TCRdb, only in-frame clones are kept and a portion is missing. Of 40,000 to 55,000 clones detected, approximately 71% appear once; the ten largest clones hold about 10%. This sample comprised CD4+ T cells from blood, obtained about 56 months after liver transplant. These receptors were collected from a human patient who received a liver transplant. These T cells may partly come from the graft donor. Both conserved end residues are part of each CDR3. The D gene is left open where the match is weak. Not every row has a clone size; where given, it reads once, few, many or a size class.

clone_size: few
d_call: TRBD1
v_call: TRBV9
j_call: TRBJ1-4
cdr3_nt: TGTGCCAGCAGCGGTGGACAGGGGGCTGAAAAACTGTTTTTT
cdr3_aa: CASSGGQGAEKLFF

clone_size: -
d_call: -
v_call: TRBV25-1
j_call: TRBJ1-4
cdr3_nt: TGTGCCAGCAGTGCTAGACAGATTGCTAATGAAAAACTGTTTTTT
cdr3_aa: CASSARQIANEKLFF

clone_size: -
d_call: TRBD1
v_call: TRBV4-1
j_call: TRBJ2-7
cdr3_nt: TGCGCCAGCAGCCCGATCGGACAGGGCGAGCAGTACTTC
cdr3_aa: CASSPIGQGEQYF

clone_size: once
d_call: TRBD1
v_call: TRBV7-9
j_call: TRBJ2-1
cdr3_nt: TGTGCCAGCAGCTTCGGGGCGACAGGGAACAATGAGCAGTTCTTC
cdr3_aa: CASSFGATGNNEQFF

clone_size: once
d_call: TRBD1
v_call: TRBV6-1
j_call: TRBJ2-5
cdr3_nt: TGTGCCAGCAGTCCTGGACAGGGGTCCGAGACCCAGTACTTC
cdr3_aa: CASSPGQGSETQYF

clone_size: few
d_call: -
v_call: TRBV5-1
j_call: TRBJ2-5
cdr3_nt: TGCGCCAGCAGCTTAGGGAATAGGGGAGAGACCCAGTACTTC
cdr3_aa: CASSLGNRGETQYF

clone_size: -
d_call: TRBD2
v_call: TRBV14
j_call: TRBJ2-1
cdr3_nt: TGTGCCAGCAGCCAAGGTCTGGCGGGGGGGCGAAATGAGCAGTTCTTC
cdr3_aa: CASSQGLAGGRNEQFF

clone_size: -
d_call: -
v_call: TRBV7-8
j_call: TRBJ1-4
cdr3_nt: TGTGCCAGCAGCTTAGATCAGGGAAATGAAAAACTGTTTTTT
cdr3_aa: CASSLDQGNEKLFF

clone_size: -
d_call: -
v_call: TRBV6-5
j_call: TRBJ1-2
cdr3_nt: TGTGCCAGCAGTTCCCCAGGGGACATGGACTATGGCTACACCTTC
cdr3_aa: CASSSPGDMDYGYTF

clone_size: -
d_call: -
v_call: TRBV2
j_call: TRBJ2-7
cdr3_nt: TGTGCCCTAAATAATGAATTTGAGTACGAGCAGTACTTC
cdr3_aa: CALNNEFEYEQYF

clone_size: -
d_call: -
v_call: TRBV5-1
j_call: TRBJ1-6
cdr3_nt: TGCGCCAGCAGCTTGCTGGGGTCAAGGAGCTCCTATAATTCACCCCTCCACTTT
cdr3_aa: CASSLLGSRSSYNSPLHF

clone_size: -
d_call: TRBD2
v_call: TRBV27
j_call: TRBJ2-3
cdr3_nt: TGTGCCAGCAGTTTACGAGCGGGGGGGGGTCATACGCAGTATTTT
cdr3_aa: CASSLRAGGGHTQYF

clone_size: -
d_call: TRBD1
v_call: TRBV27
j_call: TRBJ1-2
cdr3_nt: TGTGCCAGCAGTCAAACGGGACAGGGGTATGGCTACACCTTC
cdr3_aa: CASSQTGQGYGYTF

clone_size: -
d_call: TRBD1
v_call: TRBV7-3
j_call: TRBJ2-7
cdr3_nt: TGTGCCAGCAGCTTAGGGACAGGGGACGAGCAGTACTTC
cdr3_aa: CASSLGTGDEQYF

clone_size: -
d_call: -
v_call: TRBV19
j_call: TRBJ1-1
cdr3_nt: TGTGCCAGTAGTATAATGGGGGGTCGACGGACTGAAGCTTTCTTT
cdr3_aa: CASSIMGGRRTEAFF

clone_size: -
d_call: TRBD2
v_call: TRBV6-5
j_call: TRBJ2-3
cdr3_nt: TGTGCCAGCAGTTATAGCGGGGGCCTTACAGATACGCAGTATTTT
cdr3_aa: CASSYSGGLTDTQYF

clone_size: -
d_call: TRBD1
v_call: TRBV4-1
j_call: TRBJ1-2
cdr3_nt: TGCGCCAGCTGGACAGGGGGCAATGGCTACACCTTC
cdr3_aa: CASWTGGNGYTF

clone_size: -
d_call: TRBD2
v_call: TRBV10-3
j_call: TRBJ2-6
cdr3_nt: TGTGCCATCAGTGACGGGGGGAGGTCTGGGGCCAACGTCCTGACTTTC
cdr3_aa: CAISDGGRSGANVLTF

clone_size: -
d_call: -
v_call: TRBV4-1
j_call: TRBJ2-3
cdr3_nt: TGCGCCAGCAGCCAAGGGGGGGCAGAACAAGACGGCACAGATACGCAGTATTTT
cdr3_aa: CASSQGGAEQDGTDTQYF

clone_size: -
d_call: -
v_call: TRBV11-2
j_call: TRBJ1-1
cdr3_nt: TGTGCCAGCAGCTTATATAACAGGGAGAACACTGAAGCTTTCTTT
cdr3_aa: CASSLYNRENTEAFF

clone_size: -
d_call: -
v_call: TRBV28
j_call: TRBJ2-7
cdr3_nt: TGTGCCAGCAGTTTTCGCTACGAGCAGTACTTC
cdr3_aa: CASSFRYEQYF

clone_size: -
d_call: TRBD1
v_call: TRBV5-4
j_call: TRBJ2-7
cdr3_nt: TGTGCCAGCAGCACAGGGACAGGGTTTGTGCAAGAGCAGTACTTC
cdr3_aa: CASSTGTGFVQEQYF

clone_size: -
d_call: -
v_call: TRBV11-2
j_call: TRBJ1-3
cdr3_nt: TGTGCCACGTCACCAACAGCCAACTCTGGAAACACCATATATTTT
cdr3_aa: CATSPTANSGNTIYF

clone_size: -
d_call: TRBD1
v_call: TRBV5-1
j_call: TRBJ1-1
cdr3_nt: TGCGCCAGCAGCCGGGACAGGGATTCTGAAGCTTTCTTT
cdr3_aa: CASSRDRDSEAFF

clone_size: -
d_call: -
v_call: TRBV6-1
j_call: TRBJ2-2
cdr3_nt: TGTGCCAGCAGTGAATCGGGGGAGCTGTTTTTT
cdr3_aa: CASSESGELFF

clone_size: -
d_call: -
v_call: TRBV6-5
j_call: TRBJ1-3
cdr3_nt: TGTGCCAGCAGTTACTCGGTCAGGGAGCCTGGAAACACCATATATTTT
cdr3_aa: CASSYSVREPGNTIYF

clone_size: -
d_call: -
v_call: TRBV28
j_call: TRBJ2-1
cdr3_nt: TGTGCCAGCAACGAGGGCGGGGATGAGCAGTTCTTC
cdr3_aa: CASNEGGDEQFF

clone_size: -
d_call: -
v_call: TRBV30
j_call: TRBJ1-5
cdr3_nt: TGTGCCTGGAGTACAAAGGGAAGGAATCAGCCCCAGCATTTT
cdr3_aa: CAWSTKGRNQPQHF

clone_size: -
d_call: -
v_call: TRBV30
j_call: TRBJ1-2
cdr3_nt: TGTGCCTGGAGTGTACGGTACAGGGAAGTCCGGATAGCTAACTATGGCTACACCTTC
cdr3_aa: CAWSVRYREVRIANYGYTF

clone_size: -
d_call: -
v_call: TRBV9
j_call: TRBJ1-1
cdr3_nt: TGTGCCAGCGACCTGGGGACATACACTGAAGCTTTCTTT
cdr3_aa: CASDLGTYTEAFF

clone_size: -
d_call: -
v_call: TRBV5-1
j_call: TRBJ1-4
cdr3_nt: TGCGCCAGCAGCCCCTTGGGGGAAAAACTGTTTTTT
cdr3_aa: CASSPLGEKLFF

clone_size: -
d_call: -
v_call: TRBV2
j_call: TRBJ2-2
cdr3_nt: TGTGCCAGCAGTGAAACAGGGATGAACACCGGGGAGCTGTTTTTT
cdr3_aa: CASSETGMNTGELFF

clone_size: -
d_call: -
v_call: TRBV5-4
j_call: TRBJ1-4
cdr3_nt: TGTGCCAGCAGCTATGGGGATCCTAATGAAAAACTGTTTTTT
cdr3_aa: CASSYGDPNEKLFF

clone_size: -
d_call: -
v_call: TRBV18
j_call: TRBJ2-3
cdr3_nt: TGTGCCAGCTCACCACCGGTCCGGGATACGCAGTATTTT
cdr3_aa: CASSPPVRDTQYF

clone_size: few
d_call: TRBD1
v_call: TRBV11-2
j_call: TRBJ2-3
cdr3_nt: TGTGCCAGCAGTCTGGGACAGTTCACAGATACGCAGTATTTT
cdr3_aa: CASSLGQFTDTQYF

clone_size: -
d_call: -
v_call: TRBV19
j_call: TRBJ2-1
cdr3_nt: TGTGCCAGTAGTAGGGGTGCCGGGACACTATACAATGAGCAGTTCTTC
cdr3_aa: CASSRGAGTLYNEQFF

clone_size: -
d_call: TRBD1
v_call: TRBV9
j_call: TRBJ1-2
cdr3_nt: TGTGCCAGCAGCGTGCTTACCCCGGGACAGGGGAACTATGGCTACACCTTC
cdr3_aa: CASSVLTPGQGNYGYTF

clone_size: -
d_call: -
v_call: TRBV2
j_call: TRBJ1-2
cdr3_nt: TGTGCCAGCAGAGGGTTGGGCGGCTACACCTTC
cdr3_aa: CASRGLGGYTF

clone_size: -
d_call: -
v_call: TRBV7-6
j_call: TRBJ1-3
cdr3_nt: TGTGCCAGCAGCTTCGGAGGGGCCCTCGGAAACACCATATATTTT
cdr3_aa: CASSFGGALGNTIYF

clone_size: -
d_call: -
v_call: TRBV2
j_call: TRBJ2-7
cdr3_nt: TGTGCCAGCAGTGACCAACTAGGTTACCTCTACGAGCAGTACTTC
cdr3_aa: CASSDQLGYLYEQYF

clone_size: -
d_call: TRBD1
v_call: TRBV10-3
j_call: TRBJ1-5
cdr3_nt: TGTGCCATCAGTATGGGACAGGGGGCAGGACAGCCCCAGCATTTT
cdr3_aa: CAISMGQGAGQPQHF

clone_size: few
d_call: -
v_call: TRBV20-1
j_call: TRBJ2-5
cdr3_nt: TGCAGTGCCGGCCGCCAAGAGACCCAGTACTTC
cdr3_aa: CSAGRQETQYF

clone_size: many
d_call: -
v_call: TRBV18
j_call: TRBJ1-1
cdr3_nt: TGTGCCAGCTCCGGGAACACGGACACTGAAGCTTTCTTT
cdr3_aa: CASSGNTDTEAFF

clone_size: -
d_call: TRBD1
v_call: TRBV7-2
j_call: TRBJ1-2
cdr3_nt: TGTGCCAGCAGCCTGGACAGGGGGGGCGGCTACACCTTC
cdr3_aa: CASSLDRGGGYTF

clone_size: -
d_call: TRBD1
v_call: TRBV6-5
j_call: TRBJ1-2
cdr3_nt: TGTGCCAGCAGGCGGGTAGGGGGACAGGACGGCTACACCTTC
cdr3_aa: CASRRVGGQDGYTF

clone_size: large
d_call: -
v_call: TRBV11-2
j_call: TRBJ2-1
cdr3_nt: TGTGCCAGCAGCTTAAATCCTAGTCTGGATGAGCAGTTCTTC
cdr3_aa: CASSLNPSLDEQFF

clone_size: -
d_call: TRBD2
v_call: TRBV4-2
j_call: TRBJ2-2
cdr3_nt: TGTGCCAGCAGCCAAGATCCTAGCGGGGGCTATAACACCGGGGAGCTGTTTTTT
cdr3_aa: CASSQDPSGGYNTGELFF

clone_size: once
d_call: -
v_call: TRBV7-8
j_call: TRBJ1-2
cdr3_nt: TGTGCCAGCAGCTTAGTCTCAGGGCAGCACTATGGCTACACCTTC
cdr3_aa: CASSLVSGQHYGYTF

clone_size: -
d_call: TRBD1
v_call: TRBV5-1
j_call: TRBJ1-4
cdr3_nt: TGCGCCAGCAGCGAAGGACAGGCGACGAATGAAAAACTGTTTTTT
cdr3_aa: CASSEGQATNEKLFF

clone_size: -
d_call: -
v_call: TRBV7-9
j_call: TRBJ1-5
cdr3_nt: TGTGCCAGCAGCCCATGGGGGGGCGGCAATCAGCCCCAGCATTTT
cdr3_aa: CASSPWGGGNQPQHF

clone_size: -
d_call: -
v_call: TRBV27
j_call: TRBJ2-2
cdr3_nt: TGTGCCAGCAGAATCGGACCAGGTCGTACCGGGGAGCTGTTTTTT
cdr3_aa: CASRIGPGRTGELFF

clone_size: -
d_call: -
v_call: TRBV28
j_call: TRBJ2-5
cdr3_nt: TGTGCCAGCAGTTTTTCCGCGGGTGGAGTGGAGACCCAGTACTTC
cdr3_aa: CASSFSAGGVETQYF

clone_size: few
d_call: -
v_call: TRBV10-3
j_call: TRBJ1-5
cdr3_nt: TGTGCCTCAAGGCAGGGTACTCATCAGCCCCAGCATTTT
cdr3_aa: CASRQGTHQPQHF

clone_size: -
d_call: -
v_call: TRBV5-5
j_call: TRBJ2-7
cdr3_nt: TGTGCCAGCAGCCCACCTCTACGGGGGAGCTCCTACGAGCAGTACTTC
cdr3_aa: CASSPPLRGSSYEQYF

clone_size: -
d_call: -
v_call: TRBV7-2
j_call: TRBJ2-2
cdr3_nt: TGTGCCAGCAGTTTTTCCGGGACAAACACCGGGGAGCTGTTTTTT
cdr3_aa: CASSFSGTNTGELFF

clone_size: -
d_call: -
v_call: TRBV2
j_call: TRBJ1-1
cdr3_nt: TGTGCCAGCAGCCTCGGGGGTTTCATGAACACTGAAGCTTTCTTT
cdr3_aa: CASSLGGFMNTEAFF

clone_size: -
d_call: -
v_call: TRBV7-3
j_call: TRBJ2-5
cdr3_nt: TGTGCCAGCAGCGCCAACCCCCCGGGGTCCGCTACGGAGACCCAGTACTTC
cdr3_aa: CASSANPPGSATETQYF